This passage covers 27 T cell receptor beta chains from one sample sequenced in a study of neoadjuvant anti-PD-1 for oral cavity cancer (dated by TCRdb to the early 2020s). The sample's time point label is to be understood as: after neoadjuvant nivolumab, at surgical resection. Library preparation employed the immunoSEQ multiplex PCR assay. Held by TCRdb, this immuneACCESS table contains in-frame sequences only and omits some clones. Under half of the omission traces to an unresolved V gene where checked; the cause of the rest is unknown. The sample contains tens of thousands of clones, 70% to 90% of them found a single time. 2.5% to 3% of the sample belongs to the ten largest clones. Here the sequenced sample was PBMCs, taken after nivolumab (anti-PD-1) treatment. The source is a person between 40 and 85 years old with oral cavity squamous cell carcinoma.

CDR3 protein: CASSFWGGETQYF. CDR3 DNA sequence: TGTGCCAGCAGCTTTTGGGGGGGGGAGACCCAGTACTTC. The chain employs TRBV11-3 and TRBJ2-5, with 7 bases aligning to TRBD2. The CDR3 contains 13 residues. Germline V gives CDR1 SGHNT, CDR2 YENEEA. V shed 3 bases and J 5 bases; nucleotides not matched to a gene: 3.

The chain carries TRBV5-1 and TRBJ1-4, with D unclear. Germline V gene data show CDR1 as SGHRS and CDR2 as YFSETQ. Trimming pared 0 bases from V and 8 bases from J, leaving 14 bases between. CDR3 size: 15 residues. The CDR3 sequence: CASSLATGGVEKLFF. DNA for the CDR3: TGCGCCAGCAGCTTGGCGACGGGCGGCGTCGAAAAACTGTTTTTT.

The V call is TRBV6-5, the J call TRBJ2-2; 8 nucleotides align to TRBD1. CDR1 and CDR2 from the germline V gene are MNHEY and SVGAGI. V lost 6 bases and J lost 6; bases outside the gene matches: 6. This CDR3 has 14 amino acids. The CDR3 DNA reads as TGTGCCAGCAGGACGCAGGGGGCTGCCGGGGAGCTGTTTTTT. It encodes CASRTQGAAGELFF.

The chain combines TRBV6-1 with TRBJ2-2; 12 positions agree with TRBD1. V shed 6 bases, J shed 5 bases, and the junction held 4 bases outside the gene matches. The CDR3 is made up of 15 amino acids. The V gene's germline CDR1 is MNHNS and CDR2 SASEGT. CDR3 in amino acids: CASRGQGARTGELFF. In DNA form, the CDR3 reads TGTGCCAGCAGGGGACAGGGGGCGCGGACCGGGGAGCTGTTTTTT.

The rearrangement uses TRBV5-1 and TRBJ1-1; no clear D gene. CDR1 is SGHRS and CDR2 is YFSETQ in the germline V gene. This CDR3 region has 13 residues. V was pared by 0 bases and J by 6 bases, with 9 bases between. CDR3 sequence (DNA): TGCGCCAGCAGCTTGGACGGAGGGCCTGAAGCTTTCTTT. This encodes CASSLDGGPEAFF.

The chain recombines TRBV5-1 with TRBJ1-1; 11 bases map to TRBD1. The CDR3 runs to 15 residues. Germline CDR1 is SGHRS and CDR2 is YFSETQ. With V trimmed by 4 bases and J by 4 bases, 6 bases remained unmatched. DNA of the CDR3: TGCGCCAGCAGCGACGGACAGGGGGCTGGCACTGAAGCTTTCTTT. As protein: CASSDGQGAGTEAFF. The full variable domain, completed using reference TRBV5-1 and TRBJ1-1, is KAGVTQTPRYLIKTRGQQVTLSCSPISGHRSVSWYQQTPGQGLQFLFEYFSETQRNKGNFPGRFSGRQFSNSRSEMNVSTLELGDSALYLCASSDGQGAGTEAFFGQGTRLTVV.

V and J are TRBV5-1 and TRBJ1-1; TRBD1 might be the D (5 bases). Germline V gene data show CDR1 as SGHRS and CDR2 as YFSETQ. CDR3 length: 17 residues. Deletions cut 0 bases from V and 0 bases from J, with 15 bases between. CDR3 sequence (DNA): TGCGCCAGCAGCTTGGTTGGGACGGCAAACCTGAACACTGAAGCTTTCTTT. Translated, it gives CASSLVGTANLNTEAFF.

As DNA, the CDR3 is TGCGCCAGCAGCCAAGGCTATTTGTTCGAGCAGTACTTC. Its translation is CASSQGYLFEQYF. The V and J genes are TRBV4-1 and TRBJ2-7, with D hard to call. Germline loops: CDR1 MGHRA, CDR2 YSYEKL. The CDR3 covers 13 residues. V lost 1 base to trimming and J lost 6 bases, with 10 bases between them.

The CDR3 loop is CASSYTGRGLGDTQYF. The CDR3 coding sequence is TGCGCCAGCAGTTACACCGGCAGGGGGCTAGGGGATACGCAGTATTTT. V and J are TRBV4-1 and TRBJ2-3; TRBD1 aligns across 8 bases. The germline V gene encodes CDR1 MGHRA and CDR2 YSYEKL. The trim removed 6 bases at V and 6 bases at J, leaving 14 bases unmatched. The CDR3 is made up of 16 amino acids.

The chain has TRBV5-5 and TRBJ2-3, with D possibly TRBD2 on 6 matching bases. V dropped 5 bases and J dropped 2 bases, with 12 bases sitting between them. From germline, CDR1 is SGHKS and CDR2 YYEKEE (reference sequence). The CDR3 is 14 amino acids. CDR3 protein: CASRGLIFTDTQYF. DNA for the CDR3: TGTGCCAGCAGAGGACTAATTTTCACAGATACGCAGTATTTT.

CDR3 DNA sequence: TGTGCCTGGACTGATCGAGCGGGGTCTGCAGATACGCAGTATTTT. It translates to CAWTDRAGSADTQYF. This rearrangement joins TRBV30 to TRBJ2-3, with TRBD2 identical over 7 bases. The germline V gene encodes CDR1 GTSNPN and CDR2 SVGIG (reference sequence). The CDR3 extends over 15 amino acids. V trimming: 4 bases; J trimming: 4 bases; junction bases outside the gene matches: 11. The whole variable domain, filled in from reference TRBV30 and TRBJ2-3, reads SQTIHQWPATLVQPVGSPLSLECTVEGTSNPNLYWYRQAAGRGLQLLFYSVGIGQISSEVPQNLSASRPQDRQFILSSKKLLLSDSGFYLCAWTDRAGSADTQYFGPGTRLTVL.

The rearrangement uses TRBV6-1 and TRBJ1-6; D is undetermined. Germline loops: CDR1 MNHNS, CDR2 SASEGT. The CDR3 sequence is 12 residues long. Deletions cut 8 bases from V and 17 bases from J, with 19 bases between. The CDR3 DNA reads TGTGCCAGCGAGGTAGTTCCTAGAGGTTTCCACTTT. Protein product: CASEVVPRGFHF.

DNA of the CDR3: TGCGCCAGCAGTGAGGATCAGGTGAAGGGCTACACCTTC. Translation: CASSEDQVKGYTF. The chain couples TRBV10-1 to TRBJ1-2, with D unclear. Trimming removed 2 bases at V and 8 bases at J, with 12 bases between. In germline, CDR1 is WNHNN, CDR2 SYGVQD (reference sequence). This CDR3 comprises 13 residues.

The DNA of the CDR3 is TGTGCCAGCAGCGCGTCAGATACGCAGTATTTT. Its protein is CASSASDTQYF. The chain recombines TRBV5-6 with TRBJ2-3, with D uncertain. Germline values: CDR1 SGHDT, CDR2 YYEEEE. The V gene lost 4 bases and the J gene lost 4 bases, with 4 bases spanning the gap. The CDR3 length is 11 residues.

To note about this clone: The sample contains more than one DNA sequence encoding this CDR3. V is TRBV9 and J is TRBJ2-1, with D perhaps matching TRBD2 (6 bases). Germline V gene sequence: CDR1 SGDLS, CDR2 YYNGEE. This CDR3 comprises 15 residues. The V and J ends lost 2 bases and 0 bases respectively, with 9 bases between them. In DNA, the CDR3 is TGTGCCAGCAGCGTTAGCGGAAGCTCCTACAATGAGCAGTTCTTC. Amino acids: CASSVSGSSYNEQFF.

This rearrangement joins TRBV5-5 to TRBJ1-4; perhaps TRBD1 as D (5 bases). CDR3 length: 18 amino acids. CDR1 is SGHKS and CDR2 is YYEKEE in the germline V gene (reference sequence). V was cut by 0 bases and J by 7 bases, with 22 bases left in between. CDR3 loop: CASSLEAQGSPSSEKLFF. CDR3 nucleotides: TGTGCCAGCAGCTTGGAGGCCCAGGGATCGCCTTCTAGTGAAAAACTGTTTTTT. Using reference TRBV5-5 and TRBJ1-4 for the parts outside the CDR3, the full variable domain is DAGVTQSPTHLIKTRGQQVTLRCSPISGHKSVSWYQQVLGQGPQFIFQYYEKEERGRGNFPDRFSARQFPNYSSELNVNALLLGDSALYLCASSLEAQGSPSSEKLFFGSGTQLSVL.

This sequence joins TRBV29-1 and TRBJ2-5; D perhaps matches TRBD1 (5 bases). The DNA end is more similar to TRBJ2-7, so the J call may be wrong. Germline V gene data show CDR1 as SQVTM and CDR2 as ANQGSEA. This CDR3 region has 12 residues. As DNA, the CDR3 is TGCAGCGTTGACAGGGCCTCCTACGAGCAGTACTTC. Protein: CSVDRASYEQYF.

The V call is TRBV6-1, the J call TRBJ2-7; D is possibly TRBD1 (6 bases). The CDR3 consists of 16 residues. The V end lost 2 bases, the J end lost 3 bases, and 17 bases lay between the germline ends. The V gene's germline CDR1 is MNHNS and CDR2 SASEGT. DNA of the CDR3: TGTGCCAGCAGTGAAATACCGGGCCAGGGGCTCTACGAGCAGTACTTC. Translation gives CASSEIPGQGLYEQYF.

This clone was counted a single time. This sequence joins TRBV6-6 and TRBJ1-2; 8 nucleotides align to TRBD1. J was trimmed by 4 bases and V by 2 bases; bases with no gene match: 6. The CDR3 consists of 15 residues. Germline CDR1 and CDR2: MNHNY and SVGAGI (reference sequence). CDR3 sequence: CASSYVQGGTYGYTF. The DNA for the CDR3 is TGTGCCAGCAGTTACGTACAGGGGGGGACCTATGGCTACACCTTC.

The CDR3 is CAWREATREQFF. DNA for the CDR3: TGTGCCTGGAGAGAGGCCACTCGGGAGCAGTTCTTC. J is TRBJ2-1 and V is TRBV30; D ambiguous. CDR1 and CDR2 (germline): GTSNPN, SVGIG (reference sequence). This CDR3 region has 12 residues. Trimming left V 3 bases short and J 10 bases short, with 13 bases between.

The chain is built from TRBV19 and TRBJ1-5; D is uncertain. V was cut by 4 bases and J by 6 bases, with 16 bases left in between. This CDR3 contains 15 residues. Germline V lookup: CDR1 LNHDA, CDR2 SQIVND (reference sequence). CDR3 in amino acids: CASSTEGRLGQPQHF. CDR3 nucleotides: TGTGCCAGTAGTACGGAAGGACGGTTGGGTCAGCCCCAGCATTTT. Drawing the rest from reference TRBV19 and TRBJ1-5, the complete variable domain is DGGITQSPKYLFRKEGQNVTLSCEQNLNHDAMYWYRQDPGQGLRLIYYSQIVNDFQKGDIAEGYSVSREKKESFPLTVTSAQKNPTAFYLCASSTEGRLGQPQHFGDGTRLSIL.

CDR3 in DNA: TGTGCCAGCAGGGGGGGACTAGCGGGAGCGGGCACAGATACGCAGTATTTT. This encodes CASRGGLAGAGTDTQYF. The chain combines TRBV5-8 with TRBJ2-3; TRBD2 matches 14 bases. Germline CDR1 is SGHTS and CDR2 is YDEGEE. The length of the CDR3 is 17 residues. V shed 5 bases, J shed 1 base, and the junction held 6 bases outside the gene matches.

This sequence joins TRBV19 and TRBJ1-2, with a tentative D call TRBD1 (6 bases). This CDR3 has 14 residues. The germline V and J ends were trimmed by 9 bases and 2 bases, with 16 bases remaining between them. Germline CDR1 and CDR2: LNHDA and SQIVND (reference sequence). In nucleotides, the CDR3 is TGTGCCAGCCGGGGGCCGGGGAGCAACTATGGCTACACCTTC. This encodes CASRGPGSNYGYTF.

The chain is built from TRBV5-1 and TRBJ2-7, with 8 bases aligning to TRBD2. V shed 1 base, J shed 3 bases, and the junction held 6 bases outside the gene matches. Germline-derived CDR1 and CDR2 are SGHRS and YFSETQ. The CDR3 is 15 amino acids. CDR3 DNA sequence: TGCGCCAGCAGCTTGAGTCCGGGAGGGCTCTACGAGCAGTACTTC. Its protein is CASSLSPGGLYEQYF.

Comment on this clone: This sample includes further DNA sequences coding for the same CDR3. The chain employs TRBV27 and TRBJ1-4; D unresolved. V shed 2 bases and J shed 5 bases, with 6 bases lying between them. The germline CDR1 and CDR2 sequences are MNHEY and SMNVEV (reference sequence). The CDR3 spans 13 residues. CDR3: CASSLERNEKLFF. The CDR3 coding sequence is TGTGCCAGCAGTTTAGAGAGAAATGAAAAACTGTTTTTT.

The V and J genes are TRBV9 and TRBJ2-3; D gene unclear. The germline V gene has CDR1 SGDLS and CDR2 YYNGEE. V lost 3 bases to trimming and J lost 4 bases, with 6 bases between them. The length of the CDR3 is 12 residues. This CDR3 is CASSGGADTQYF. The CDR3, as DNA: TGTGCCAGCAGCGGTGGGGCAGATACGCAGTATTTT.

This clone was picked up one time. V usage is TRBV6-1 and J usage is TRBJ2-7, with TRBD1 identical over 10 bases. The CDR3 has 16 amino acids. CDR1 is MNHNS, CDR2 SASEGT, per germline. J lost 4 bases, V lost 4 bases, and 10 bases had no gene match. Here the CDR3 reads CASSGTGGARLYEQYF. In DNA, the CDR3 is TGTGCCAGCAGTGGGACAGGGGGGGCTAGGTTATACGAGCAGTACTTC.